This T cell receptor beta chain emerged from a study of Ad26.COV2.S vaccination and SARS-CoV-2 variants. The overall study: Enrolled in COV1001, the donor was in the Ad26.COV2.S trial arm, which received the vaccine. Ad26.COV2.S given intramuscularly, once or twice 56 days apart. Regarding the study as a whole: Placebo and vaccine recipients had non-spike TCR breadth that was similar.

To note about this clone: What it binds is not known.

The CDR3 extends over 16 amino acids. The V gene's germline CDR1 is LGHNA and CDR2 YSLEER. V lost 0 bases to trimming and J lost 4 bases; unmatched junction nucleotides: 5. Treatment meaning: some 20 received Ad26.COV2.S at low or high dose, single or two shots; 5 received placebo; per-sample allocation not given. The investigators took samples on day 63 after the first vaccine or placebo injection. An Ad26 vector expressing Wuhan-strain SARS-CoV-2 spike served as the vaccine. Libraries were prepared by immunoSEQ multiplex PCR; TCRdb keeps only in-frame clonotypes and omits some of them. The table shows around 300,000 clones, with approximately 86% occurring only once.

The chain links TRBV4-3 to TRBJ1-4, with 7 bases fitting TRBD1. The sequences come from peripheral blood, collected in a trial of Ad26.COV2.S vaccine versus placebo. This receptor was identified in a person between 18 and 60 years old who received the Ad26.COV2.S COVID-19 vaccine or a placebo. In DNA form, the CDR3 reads TGCGCCAGCAGCCAAGATCCGACAGGGTTTAATGAAAAACTGTTTTTT. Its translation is CASSQDPTGFNEKLFF.